These T cell receptor beta chains were read from a single sample in a study of cytomegalovirus exposure and HLA in healthy donors. Using immunoSEQ multiplex PCR, the repertoire was profiled, and TCRdb retains in-frame clones only, with some absent. The sample has 100,000 to 150,000 clones; roughly nine tenths are singletons. The sample was PBMCs. The source of these receptors is a woman aged 18-30 years in good health and CMV-seronegative. Each CDR3 is given with its conserved first and last residue. A D gene is named only where the DNA matches it firmly. Clone size appears in some rows only: once, few, many, or a class for an expanded clone.

d_call j_call cdr3_length v_call clone_size cdr3_nt cdr3_aa
. TRBJ1-6 18 TRBV4-2 . TGTGCCAGCAGCCAAGAAACCGAATTTGGCAGCTATAATTCACCCCTCCACTTT CASSQETEFGSYNSPLHF
TRBD2 TRBJ2-5 17 TRBV18 . TGTGCCAGCTCACCACCTTCAAGCGGGAGACTCCAAGAGACCCAGTACTTC CASSPPSSGRLQETQYF
. TRBJ2-5 11 TRBV6-6 . TGTGCCAGCATATATCAAGAGACCCAGTACTTC CASIYQETQYF
TRBD1 TRBJ2-1 15 TRBV5-6 . TGTGCCAGCAGCTATCAACAGGGGCCCGGCAGCGAGCAGTTCTTC CASSYQQGPGSEQFF
TRBD1 TRBJ1-5 17 TRBV5-4 . TGTGCCAGCAGCCCTCCGGGGACCGACAGGGAACCTCAGCCCCAGCATTTT CASSPPGTDREPQPQHF
TRBD2 TRBJ2-7 13 TRBV7-7 . TGTGCCAGCAGCCCTAGCGGGTCCTCCGAGCAGTACTTC CASSPSGSSEQYF
. TRBJ2-5 16 TRBV6-1 once TGTGCCAGCAGTGGTCCCGGGGAGTGGGGGGTGGAGACCCAGTACTTC CASSGPGEWGVETQYF
. TRBJ2-7 11 TRBV20-1 . TGCAGTTGCCATGTGGCCCACGAGCAGTACTTC CSCHVAHEQYF
TRBD1 TRBJ2-5 12 TRBV2 . TGTGCCGAGGGGGCCGGCGGAGAGACCCAGTACTTC CAEGAGGETQYF
. TRBJ1-6 15 TRBV6-6 . TGTGCCAGCACCCCTCTAGGGGACTATAATTCACCCCTCCACTTT CASTPLGDYNSPLHF
TRBD1 TRBJ2-7 16 TRBV7-9 . TGTGCCAGCAGCTTTCCCCGGACAGGGAATACCTACGAGCAGTACTTC CASSFPRTGNTYEQYF
. TRBJ1-1 13 TRBV6-5 . TGTGCCAGCAGTCCATCGGGGGGCGCTGAAGCTTTCTTT CASSPSGGAEAFF
TRBD1 TRBJ2-7 16 TRBV27 . TGTGCCAGCAGTCCCGGGACAGGGGCCAGCTCCTACGAGCAGTACTTC CASSPGTGASSYEQYF
. TRBJ2-1 14 TRBV5-1 . TGCGCCAGCAGCTTGGTCCAGGGTAGGAATGAGCAGTTCTTC CASSLVQGRNEQFF
. TRBJ2-7 15 TRBV6-5 . TGTGCCAGCAGTTACGACCCGGGGAGCTCCTACGAGCAGTACTTC CASSYDPGSSYEQYF
. TRBJ1-2 16 TRBV27 . TGTGCCAGCAGTCCATATCCACGGGGATTCAACTATGGCTACACCTTC CASSPYPRGFNYGYTF
TRBD1 TRBJ2-7 14 TRBV4-1 . TGCGCCAGCAGCCAAGACAGGGGGCCCTACGAGCAGTACTTC CASSQDRGPYEQYF
. TRBJ2-2 13 TRBV6-1 . TGTGCCAGCAGACCACTAGCCGCCGGGGAGCTGTTTTTT CASRPLAAGELFF
TRBD2 TRBJ2-3 14 TRBV18 . TGTGCCAGCTCACCAGGACTAGGTTCGGATACGCAGTATTTT CASSPGLGSDTQYF
. TRBJ1-1 15 TRBV5-1 once TGCGCCAGCAGCTACACGACAGATAGGTACACTGAAGCTTTCTTT CASSYTTDRYTEAFF
. TRBJ2-1 11 TRBV2 . TGTGCCAGCAGTAGTGGCTATGAGCAGTTCTTC CASSSGYEQFF
. TRBJ2-7 11 TRBV5-1 . TGCGCCAGCAGCGATCAGTACGAGCAGTACTTC CASSDQYEQYF
TRBD1 TRBJ2-2 10 TRBV7-9 once TGTGCCCAGGGGGCGCGGGAGCTGTTTTTT CAQGARELFF
TRBD1 TRBJ2-7 14 TRBV29-1 . TGCAGCGTTGTTAACAGGGGTCACTCCTACGAGCAGTACTTC CSVVNRGHSYEQYF
. TRBJ1-6 16 TRBV21-1 . TGTGCCAGCAGCAAAACGTCAGGGGGCCCCAATTCACCCCTCCACTTT CASSKTSGGPNSPLHF
. TRBJ1-1 11 TRBV12-5 . TGTGCTAGTGGGAGGAACACTGAAGCTTTCTTT CASGRNTEAFF